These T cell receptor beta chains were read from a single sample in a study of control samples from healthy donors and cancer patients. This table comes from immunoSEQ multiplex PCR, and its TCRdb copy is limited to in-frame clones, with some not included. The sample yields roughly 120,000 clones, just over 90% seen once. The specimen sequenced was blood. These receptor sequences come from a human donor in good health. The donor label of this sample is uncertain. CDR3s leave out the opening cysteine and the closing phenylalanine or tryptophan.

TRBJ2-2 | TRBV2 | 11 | ASSHDLTGELF
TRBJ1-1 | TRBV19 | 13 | ASSIGDGMNTEAF
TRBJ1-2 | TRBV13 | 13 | ASSLTRTANYGYT
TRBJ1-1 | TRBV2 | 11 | ASSRQGNTEAF
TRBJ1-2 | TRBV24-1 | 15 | ATSDSKGTGVPYGYT
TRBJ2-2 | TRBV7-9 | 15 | ASSLSSQGANTGELF
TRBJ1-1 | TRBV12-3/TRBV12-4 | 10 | ASTMDSPEAF
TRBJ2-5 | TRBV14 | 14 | ASSRVPGQGQETQY
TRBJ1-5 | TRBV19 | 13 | ASGASLITNQPQH
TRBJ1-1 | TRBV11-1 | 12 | ASSSTTGNTEAF
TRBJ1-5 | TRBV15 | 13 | ATSRGRLGNQPQH
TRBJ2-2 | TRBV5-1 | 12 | ASSGQGRAGELF
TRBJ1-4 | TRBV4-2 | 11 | ASSQGQGEKLF
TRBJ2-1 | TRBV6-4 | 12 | ASSLAGNRNEQF
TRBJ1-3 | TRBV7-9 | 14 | ASSLEQLVSGNTIY
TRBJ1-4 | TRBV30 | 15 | AWSFSKSGTALGKLF
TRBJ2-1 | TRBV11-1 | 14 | ASSLARGGQGAGQF
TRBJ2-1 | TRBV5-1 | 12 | ASGNWGYNNEQF
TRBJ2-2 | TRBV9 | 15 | ASSVADGQFSTGELF